Below are 10 T cell receptor beta chains sequenced from a single sample in a study of technical replicates of blood from a handful of donors. The assay was immunoSEQ multiplex PCR, and TCRdb's table has in-frame clones only and misses some. The table includes approximately 79,000 clones, roughly nine tenths detected once. The specimen was T cells isolated from PBMCs. The receptors were gathered from a human donor in good health.

V is TRBV28 and J is TRBJ2-3; TRBD2 agrees at 7 bases. There are 15 residues in the CDR3. V gave up 3 bases and J gave up 0 bases; unmatched junction bases: 3. Germline CDR1 is MDHEN and CDR2 is SYDVKM. As DNA, the CDR3 is TGTGCCAGCAGTTTGGTGGGAGGGAGCACAGATACGCAGTATTTT. The encoded protein is CASSLVGGSTDTQYF.

The chain recombines TRBV21-1 with TRBJ1-3; TRBD1 was called by the table and not checked on the DNA. TRBV21-1 is classified as a pseudogene. CDR3 length equals 14 residues. The CDR3 region has the DNA TGTGCCAGGATAGACAACAACTCTGGAAACACCATATATTTT. It specifies CARIDNNSGNTIYF.

V is TRBV13 and J is TRBJ2-3, with TRBD2 matching 8 bases. This CDR3 has 15 residues. The V gene end was trimmed by 8 bases and the J gene end by 1 base; junction bases not matched to a gene: 8. Per germline, CDR1 PRHDT and CDR2 FYEKMQ (reference sequence). The CDR3 loop reads CASSSGLGRTDTQYF. CDR3 DNA: TGTGCCAGCTCGTCGGGACTAGGACGCACAGATACGCAGTATTTT.

The chain is built from TRBV5-4 and TRBJ2-5; D unclear. The CDR3 is 13 amino acids. V was cut by 0 bases and J by 2 bases, with 5 bases left in between. Germline CDR1 is SGHNT and CDR2 is YYREEE (reference sequence). CDR3 sequence: CASSLGQQETQYF. In nucleotides, the CDR3 is TGTGCCAGCAGCTTGGGGCAGCAAGAGACCCAGTACTTC. Full variable domain (rest looked up from reference TRBV5-4 and TRBJ2-5): ETGVTQSPTHLIKTRGQQVTLRCSSQSGHNTVSWYQQALGQGPQFIFQYYREEENGRGNFPPRFSGLQFPNYSSELNVNALELDDSALYLCASSLGQQETQYFGPGTRLLVL.

The V and J genes are TRBV4-1 and TRBJ2-1; 8 bases are shared with TRBD2. V shed 1 base and J 7 bases; nucleotides not matched to a gene: 15. The CDR3 sequence is 18 residues long. Per the germline V gene, CDR1 is MGHRA and CDR2 is YSYEKL. The CDR3 here is CASSQVDLGLAGANEQFF. The DNA for the CDR3 is TGCGCCAGCAGCCAAGTTGACTTAGGGCTAGCGGGCGCTAATGAGCAGTTCTTC.

The chain is built from TRBV30 and TRBJ2-7; 12 bases are shared with TRBD2. The CDR3 length is 14 residues. Per germline, CDR1 GTSNPN and CDR2 SVGIG (reference sequence). V lost 5 bases to trimming and J lost 6 bases; unmatched junction nucleotides: 8. CDR3 coding DNA: TGTGCCTGGGCCGTGACTAGCGGGGGAGTCGAGCAGTACTTC. It is translated as CAWAVTSGGVEQYF.

J is TRBJ2-3 and V is TRBV18; D is uncertain. The V gene's germline CDR1 is KGHSH and CDR2 LQKENI. The CDR3 contains 17 residues. The V gene lost 1 base and the J gene lost 0 bases, with 14 bases spanning the gap. CDR3 amino acids: CASSPLTATLSTDTQYF. The CDR3 bases are TGTGCCAGCTCACCACTTACAGCAACCTTAAGCACAGATACGCAGTATTTT.

This chain joins TRBV9 and TRBJ2-1, with D maybe TRBD1 (6 bases). CDR3 size: 14 residues. The V end lost 6 bases, the J end lost 0 bases, and 10 bases lay between the germline ends. CDR1 is SGDLS and CDR2 is YYNGEE in the germline V gene. In DNA form, the CDR3 reads TGTGCCAGCAACGACAGGAGCTCCTACAATGAGCAGTTCTTC. Amino acid sequence: CASNDRSSYNEQFF.

The chain couples TRBV6-5 to TRBJ1-1; D gene uncertain. Germline V gene sequence: CDR1 MNHEY, CDR2 SVGAGI. V gave up 6 bases and J gave up 1 base, with 6 bases separating them. The CDR3 runs 12 residues. The CDR3 is CASSPGNTEAFF. CDR3 nucleotides: TGTGCCAGCAGCCCCGGGAACACTGAAGCTTTCTTT.

This sequence joins TRBV15 and TRBJ2-7; D perhaps matches TRBD1 (5 bases). Trimming cost V 0 bases and J 5 bases, with 8 bases left between them. From germline, CDR1 is LNHNV and CDR2 YYDKDF (reference sequence). CDR3 size: 13 residues. In DNA form, the CDR3 reads TGTGCCACCAGCAGAGATCTGACAGACGAGCAGTACTTC. This codes for CATSRDLTDEQYF.